This T cell receptor beta chain was recorded in a study of OX40 agonist ivuxolimab in advanced cancers. Study-wide context: Ivuxolimab was a fully human IgG2 agonistic monoclonal antibody targeting the costimulatory receptor OX40 (CD134). Patients were allowed to have had prior anti-PD-1, anti-PD-L1 or anti-CTLA-4 therapy, and 30% to 50% of the dose-escalation patients had previously received checkpoint inhibitors. The point of sequencing TCRbeta in the periphery was to test whether ivuxolimab changed TCR sequence diversity and drove clonal T-cell expansion. The monotherapy dose-escalation portion (N of about 57 patients) of the phase I ivuxolimab trial is reported in the paper. Partial responses occurred in three dose-escalation patients, of whom one had hepatocellular carcinoma and two had cutaneous melanoma. Among the roughly 50 dose-escalation patients, approximately 20 had hepatocellular carcinoma, roughly 15 melanoma, 9 renal cell carcinoma and 9 head and neck cancer. Intravenous ivuxolimab was administered to patients every 2 weeks at six dose levels: 0.01, 0.1, 0.3, 1.5, 3 and 10 mg/kg. A male proportion of approximately 83% and a mean age of 60 years, ranging from about 20 to 79, were recorded for the dose-escalation cohort. Findings and caveats that apply to the study as a whole: Partial responders in the 0.1-3.0 mg/kg groups had among the lowest normalized peripheral clonal expansion, especially among CD8+ T cells. At doses from 0.1 to 3.0 mg/kg, clonal expansion was seen in both CD4+ and CD8+ blood T cells between baseline and week 6. After ivuxolimab, more expanded clones were found on average in CD8+ T cells than in CD4+ T cells. Low levels of normalized T-cell clonal expansion were also seen in some patients who did not respond. Which antigens the clonally expanded peripheral T cells were specific for was not determined.

Patients with autoimmune disease history or receiving systemic immunosuppression were excluded from the trial. Peripheral blood for TCR sequencing was collected from all dose cohorts at baseline, on cycle 4 day 1, and on cycle 7 day 1. The samples were taken from a phase I, first-in-human, multicenter, open-label dose-escalation trial of ivuxolimab. Adults with locally advanced or metastatic melanoma, renal cell, hepatocellular, or head and neck squamous cell carcinoma were enrolled in the trial. Before TCR sequencing, CD4+ T cells and CD8+ T cells were sorted from peripheral blood as separate populations. The CDR3 numbers 13 residues from cysteine through phenylalanine. The read is trimmed to its CDR3 DNA, 39 bases read in frame from base 1. Trimming removed 6 bases from V and 1 base from J, leaving 9 bases between the germline ends. The germline V gene provides CDR1 ENHRY and CDR2 SYGVKD. Genomic DNA was isolated from the sorted cells so that the TCRbeta CDR3 region could be sequenced. The immunoSEQ Assay was used for sequencing of TCRbeta CDR3 regions. This immuneACCESS table, as held by TCRdb, lists in-frame sequences with V and J called but not all clones. Of the missing ones, under half trace to an unresolved V gene in checked studies; the others have no known cause. For this sample the table gives roughly 97,000 clones, of which 86% were detected only once. Roughly 5.5% of the sample belongs to the ten largest clones.

Notes on this clone: The target of this receptor is not known. No much larger clone is present one base from it, and per-base qualities are unavailable.

This sequence uses TRBV10-3 and TRBJ1-1, and possibly TRBD1, on 5 matching bases. Sequenced material: CD4+ or CD8+ T cells sorted from blood, taken in a trial of the OX40 agonist ivuxolimab. This receptor was obtained from an adult with an advanced solid tumor such as melanoma, head and neck, liver or kidney cancer. The nucleotide sequence is TGTGCCATCAGCGGACAAGAGAACACTGAAGCTTTCTTT. It is translated as CAISGQENTEAFF.